This T cell receptor (beta chain) was identified in a study of blood T cell repertoires in COVID-19. Study-level background: Spain, Italy and the United States supplied samples that represented acute and convalescent COVID-19. T cells, B-cell-depleted T cells, or PBMCs supplied cDNA or gDNA.

In the authors' workflow: Amplifying reference gene primers gave estimates of nucleated cell counts. Produced via immunoSEQ multiplex PCR; TCRdb's table is partial and in-frame only. The V and J calls and clone size are taken from that table; D and trimming were inferred from the DNA. The repertoire consists of 200,000 or so clones, with roughly nine tenths occurring once and the leading ten covering roughly 2.2%. The sample comprised peripheral blood. This sequence was found in an older man with active or convalescent COVID-19.

CDR3 region: CASSTTNYGYTF. As DNA, the CDR3 is TGTGCCAGCAGTACAACAAACTATGGCTACACCTTC. This sequence joins TRBV7-9 and TRBJ1-2; D is undetermined. The CDR3 runs 12 residues. Trimming shortened V by 6 bases and J by 2 bases, and 7 bases separated the two germline ends. Looked up from germline, CDR1 is SEHNR and CDR2 is FQNEAQ (reference sequence). The full variable domain, completed using reference TRBV7-9 and TRBJ1-2, is DTGVSQNPRHKITKRGQNVTFRCDPISEHNRLYWYRQTLGQGPEFLTYFQNEAQLEKSRLLSDRFSAERPKGSFSTLEIQRTEQGDSAMYLCASSTTNYGYTFGSGTRLTVV.